The T cell receptor beta chain described here comes from a study of CD8+CD57+ T cells in acquired aplastic anemia. Study-level findings and limits: Patients shared some 30 CD8+ CDR3 sequences with controls.

Individuals selected for sequencing had exhibited CD8+CD57+ cell expansion on flow cytometry. Regarding this clonotype: What it binds is not known.

For CDR3 and TCR beta VDJ profiling, genomic DNA was the template used. TCRdb reprocessed the reads via MiXCR and lists one record per CDR3 protein. Here the sample spans 200,000 to 300,000 distinct CDR3 sequences, roughly 82% being singletons. Sequencing used sorted CD4+, CD8+, or CD8+CD57+ T cells (not recorded which) from PBMCs. The TCR originated in a human donor with aplastic anemia.

The CDR3 DNA sequence: TGTGCCAGCAGGCCCGGGACAGGGTTTTATAGCAATCAGCCCCAGCATTTT. It is translated as CASRPGTGFYSNQPQHF. The chain combines TRBV2 with TRBJ1-5; TRBD1 matches 9 bases. The CDR3 is 17 residues long. V lost 6 bases, J lost 0 bases, and 9 bases stayed unmatched. Germline assignment: CDR1 SNHLY and CDR2 FYNNEI.